A selection of T cell receptor beta chains follows, all from one sample in a study of blood T cell repertoires in COVID-19. TCRdb keeps only in-frame clones here, not all; method: immunoSEQ multiplex PCR. Among some 150,000 clones, approximately 84% were seen once, and the ten largest hold under 2.5%. Sequencing used peripheral blood. The receptors originated from a man in his 70s with acute or convalescent COVID-19. Both conserved end residues are part of each CDR3. A D gene is named only where the DNA matches it firmly. A clone size is listed for some rows: how often the clone was seen (once, few, many), or a class if it is expanded.

>NA|TRBJ1-6|NA|TRBV4-2
TGTGCCAGCAGCCAAGCACAGAACGATAATTCACCCCTCCACTTT
CASSQAQNDNSPLHF
>NA|TRBJ2-7|NA|TRBV15
TGTGCCACCTCCACAGGGATGGCCGAGCAGTACTTC
CATSTGMAEQYF
>NA|TRBJ2-6|NA|TRBV5-1
TGCGCCAGCAGCGTACAGGTCTCTGGGGCCAACGTCCTGACTTTC
CASSVQVSGANVLTF
>NA|TRBJ1-2|NA|TRBV2
TGTGCCAGCAGTCAGGGATCCGGGTTTGGTGGCTACACCTTC
CASSQGSGFGGYTF
>NA|TRBJ2-3|TRBD2|TRBV7-3
TGTGCCAGCAGCTTATTGGGCGGGGGGCAGGCAGATACGCAGTATTTT
CASSLLGGGQADTQYF
>NA|TRBJ2-3|TRBD1|TRBV2
TGTGCCAGCAGTCCCATTCGACAGGGGGCCTCGTCAAATACGCAGTATTTT
CASSPIRQGASSNTQYF
>NA|TRBJ2-7|NA|TRBV19
TGTGCCAGTAGTATTACCGGGGTACTCTCCTACGAGCAGTACTTC
CASSITGVLSYEQYF
>once|TRBJ1-1|TRBD1|TRBV5-1
TGCGCCAGCAGCTTGTGGACAGGGAACACTGAAGCTTTCTTT
CASSLWTGNTEAFF
>NA|TRBJ2-7|NA|TRBV12-3/TRBV12-4
TGTGCCAGCAGTTTCCCAGGAACCTACGAGCAGTACTTC
CASSFPGTYEQYF
>once|TRBJ1-2|TRBD1|TRBV28
TGTGCCAGCAGTTTCCCACTCCGGACAGGAGGGAATGGCTACACCTTC
CASSFPLRTGGNGYTF
>once|TRBJ2-1|TRBD2|TRBV24-1
TGTGCCACCAGTGAGACCCTAGCGGGATCCTCCTACAATGAGCAGTTCTTC
CATSETLAGSSYNEQFF
>many|TRBJ2-5|NA|TRBV13
TGTGCCAGCAGCTTACGGGGTGTATCCGGAATAGAGACCCAGTACTTC
CASSLRGVSGIETQYF
>few|TRBJ2-7|NA|TRBV19
TGTGCCAGTAGTCCGCGGACAGAGCTGAATTACGAGCAGTACTTC
CASSPRTELNYEQYF
>NA|TRBJ2-7|NA|TRBV9
TGTGCCAGCAGCCCCCGGGGAGACAGGCCATACGAGCAGTACTTC
CASSPRGDRPYEQYF
>NA|TRBJ2-1|TRBD2|TRBV28
TGTGCCAGCAGGCCAGGGCTCGGGACTAGCGGGAGGGAAAACAATGAGCAGTTCTTC
CASRPGLGTSGRENNEQFF
>NA|TRBJ1-4|TRBD1|TRBV18
TGTGCCAGCTCACCACCATCCACAGGGGCTAATGAAAAACTGTTTTTT
CASSPPSTGANEKLFF
>NA|TRBJ1-4|TRBD1|TRBV7-9
TGTGCCAGCAGCTTCGGGACAGGGAGAAATGAAAAACTGTTTTTT
CASSFGTGRNEKLFF
>NA|TRBJ1-2|TRBD1|TRBV5-6
TGTGCCAGCAGCACTCAACAGGGGGCGAACTATGGCTACACCTTC
CASSTQQGANYGYTF
>once|TRBJ1-4|NA|TRBV19
TGTGCCAGTAGTATAACTGTGAACAGTAATGAAAAACTGTTTTTT
CASSITVNSNEKLFF
>NA|TRBJ2-7|TRBD1|TRBV5-4
TGTGCCAGCAGCCCCCGACAGGGGCTCTCCTACGAGCAGTACTTC
CASSPRQGLSYEQYF
>NA|TRBJ2-1|TRBD1|TRBV5-4
TGTGCCAGCAGCCCCCCGGGACAGGGGGTTTACAATGAGCAGTTCTTC
CASSPPGQGVYNEQFF
>NA|TRBJ2-7|TRBD1|TRBV5-6
TGTGCCAGCAGCTTCGGCCACAGGGGTAGCTACGAGCAGTACTTC
CASSFGHRGSYEQYF
>few|TRBJ2-7|NA|TRBV5-1
TGCGCCAGCAGCTTGGAGTCTCGCGCCAACGAGCAGTACTTC
CASSLESRANEQYF
>few|TRBJ1-6|TRBD1|TRBV18
TGTGCCAGCTCCCCTATGGACAGGAATTATTCACCCCTCCACTTT
CASSPMDRNYSPLHF
>NA|TRBJ2-1|NA|TRBV7-2
TGTGCCAGCAGCTCCTCCGGGGTGGCCCCTAATAGAAATGAGCAGTTCTTC
CASSSSGVAPNRNEQFF
>NA|TRBJ2-7|NA|TRBV2
TGTGCCAGCAGTGGTCCAGGGAAGCCCTACGAGCAGTACTTC
CASSGPGKPYEQYF
>NA|TRBJ2-1|TRBD1|TRBV9
TGTGCCAGCAGCGCGTATCCGGGACAGGGTCAGAATGAGCAGTTCTTC
CASSAYPGQGQNEQFF
>NA|TRBJ1-6|NA|TRBV7-9
TGTGCCAGCAGTCCAATGGGAGGAAATTCACCCCTCCACTTT
CASSPMGGNSPLHF
>few|TRBJ1-6|NA|TRBV5-4
TGTGCCAGCAGCATTGACAGGAGCTCCTATAATTCACCCCTCCACTTT
CASSIDRSSYNSPLHF
>NA|TRBJ1-3|NA|TRBV7-8
TGTGCCAGCAGCTTAAATAGCCTTGGAAACACCATATATTTT
CASSLNSLGNTIYF
>NA|TRBJ2-3|NA|TRBV21-1
TGTGCCAGCAGCAAACTGACTAGCGGGAGTGGTTGCACAGATACGCAGTATTTT
CASSKLTSGSGCTDTQYF
>once|TRBJ2-7|TRBD2|TRBV28
TGTGCCAGCAGAACGGGACTAGCTCTGTACGAGCAGTACTTC
CASRTGLALYEQYF
>NA|TRBJ1-2|TRBD1|TRBV7-9
TGTGCCAGCAGCCAGGACAGGGACTATGGCTACACCTTC
CASSQDRDYGYTF
>NA|TRBJ2-1|TRBD2|TRBV6-5
TGTGCCAGCAGCGGGACTAGCGGGGGGGCAGGTGAGCAGTTCTTC
CASSGTSGGAGEQFF
>NA|TRBJ2-7|TRBD1|TRBV18
TGTGCCAGCTCACCAGGGACAGGGACATACGAGCAGTACTTC
CASSPGTGTYEQYF
>NA|TRBJ1-1|NA|TRBV6-1
TGTGCCAGCAGTGAATCTTGGGGGCTAACAACTGAAGCTTTCTTT
CASSESWGLTTEAFF
>NA|TRBJ1-1|TRBD1|TRBV4-2
TGTGCCAGCAGCCAGGTGCAGGACAGGGTTAACACTGAAGCTTTCTTT
CASSQVQDRVNTEAFF
>NA|TRBJ2-1|NA|TRBV28
TGTGCCAGCAGAACTTCCGGGACTGTCCCCTATGAGCAGTTCTTC
CASRTSGTVPYEQFF
>NA|TRBJ2-1|NA|TRBV3-1/TRBV3-2
TGTGCCAGCAGCCCCACGGGCGCGGGAGAGCAGTTCTTC
CASSPTGAGEQFF
>NA|TRBJ1-4|TRBD1|TRBV6-5
TGTGCCAGCAGGAAACAGGGGGCAACTGAAAAACTGTTTTTT
CASRKQGATEKLFF
>NA|TRBJ1-2|TRBD1|TRBV2
TGTGCCAGCAGGGAGACAGGGGACTATGGCTACACCTTC
CASRETGDYGYTF
>few|TRBJ2-2|NA|TRBV2
TGTGCCAGCAGTGACACCCCGCAGGGAGGGGAGCTGTTTTTT
CASSDTPQGGELFF
>NA|TRBJ2-7|NA|TRBV3-1/TRBV3-2
TGTGCCAGCAGCCAAGATCCAGGGTATGGGAACTACGAGCAGTACTTC
CASSQDPGYGNYEQYF
>NA|TRBJ1-5|NA|TRBV19
TGTGCCAGTAGAGTTTGGACATCTAATCAGCCCCAGCATTTT
CASRVWTSNQPQHF
>many|TRBJ1-2|TRBD1|TRBV28
TGTGCCAGCAGCCAGACAGGGGTCGGCTACACCTTC
CASSQTGVGYTF
>NA|TRBJ2-1|NA|TRBV5-1
TGCGCCAGCAGCTTTTCTTCACTCAACAATGAGCAGTTCTTC
CASSFSSLNNEQFF
>NA|TRBJ2-3|NA|TRBV25-1
TGTGCCAGCAGTGAGATCCCCGGGGATACGCAGTATTTT
CASSEIPGDTQYF
>once|TRBJ2-7|TRBD1|TRBV27
TGTGCCAGCAGTTTGGCAGGGGGCTACGAGCAGTACTTC
CASSLAGGYEQYF